This T cell receptor beta chain was documented in a study of blood T cells in healthy people across ages. Study-level results: Strongly correlated with naive T cell percentage was TCR beta diversity. Older age went with lower TCR beta diversity per million T cells, in a roughly linear way.

Details on this clonotype: Its matching antigen is unknown.

Trimming cost V 2 bases and J 8 bases; bases outside gene matches: 5. The CDR3 is 13 amino acids. CDR1 is WNHNN and CDR2 is SYGVQD in the germline V gene (reference sequence). Using a J-beta primer mix together with a sample-barcoded 5' primer, a second PCR was run for 7 to 11 cycles. One entry per CDR3 protein results from TCRdb running MiXCR on the 5' RACE reads. This table holds 1.4 million or so distinct CDR3 sequences, approximately 42% found once. Material: blood. This TCR was recovered from a woman aged 18 to 35 in good health. The rearrangement joins TRBV10-1 to TRBJ2-7; TRBD2 agrees at 8 bases. The chain's CDR3 is CASSELRGGQQYF. CDR3 DNA: TGCGCCAGCAGTGAGCTTCGGGGGGGCCAGCAGTACTTC.